A single sample is the source of the 6 T cell receptor beta chains below, sequenced in a study of T-cell memory formation after mild COVID-19. MiXCR, applied by TCRdb to the 5' RACE reads, yields one record per CDR3 protein. The sample has 350,000 to 550,000 distinct CDR3 sequences, roughly 17% seen once; the top ten hold approximately 21%. Source material: PBMCs or a T cell subset sorted from them (not recorded which). These receptors all stem from a man younger than 30 who had mild COVID-19 (a few samples of this study predate the infection). Cell type and time point are not known.

This clonotype came up a few times. The chain carries TRBV4-3 and TRBJ2-4, with D tentatively TRBD1 (5 bases). Germline CDR1 and CDR2: LGHNA and YSLEER. The CDR3 runs to 16 residues. The germline V and J ends were trimmed by 1 base and 1 base, with 11 bases remaining between them. In DNA, the CDR3 is TGCGCCAGCAGCCAAGGACAGCTCGGGGCCAAAAACATTCAGTACTTC. Its translation is CASSQGQLGAKNIQYF.

V is TRBV12-3 or TRBV12-4 and J is TRBJ2-5, with 10 bases fitting TRBD1. The ends lost 6 bases at V and 2 bases at J; junction bases unmatched: 15. The CDR3 sequence is 18 residues long. The CDR3 sequence: CASSIVLGQGLQQETQYF. CDR3 nucleotides: TGTGCCAGCAGCATAGTTCTGGGACAGGGGTTACAACAAGAGACCCAGTACTTC.

This clonotype showed up just a few times. The rearrangement links TRBV3-1 to TRBJ2-3, with D perhaps assigned TRBD1 or TRBD2 (6 bases each). The length of the CDR3 is 18 residues. Trimming removed 4 bases at V and 0 bases at J, with 20 bases between. The germline gives CDR1 LGHDT, CDR2 YNNKEL (reference sequence). In nucleotides, the CDR3 is TGTGCCAGCAGCCCACTCCAGGGACGGGGGCCGAGCACAGATACGCAGTATTTT. Protein: CASSPLQGRGPSTDTQYF.

The sample holds a few counts of this clonotype. The chain uses TRBV15 and TRBJ2-5, with a possible D match to TRBD1 (6 bases). The CDR3 has 12 amino acids. With 4 bases removed from V and 5 bases from J, the gap between germline ends came to 8 bases. CDR1 LNHNV and CDR2 YYDKDF come from the germline V gene (reference sequence). This CDR3 is CATSNRAETQYF. CDR3 coding DNA: TGTGCCACCAGCAACAGGGCTGAGACCCAGTACTTC.

This clonotype was found a few times. V usage is TRBV5-1 and J usage is TRBJ1-2; the D is unclear. The CDR3 is 14 amino acids. The V gene's germline CDR1 is SGHRS and CDR2 YFSETQ. The ends were cut back, 4 bases at V and 1 base at J, with 11 bases in the middle. This chain's CDR3 is CASSEDGNNYGYTF. DNA for the CDR3: TGCGCCAGCAGCGAAGACGGCAATAACTATGGCTACACCTTC.

The table lists this clonotype with a few counts. The gene calls are TRBV4-2 and TRBJ1-3; perhaps TRBD1 as D (6 bases). V lost 0 bases, J lost 2 bases, and 8 bases lay in between. The germline gives CDR1 LGHNA, CDR2 YNFKEQ. This CDR3 spans 15 amino acids. This CDR3 is CASSQDGQTGNTIYF. The CDR3 DNA reads as TGTGCCAGCAGCCAAGACGGACAGACTGGAAACACCATATATTTT.